These 8 T cell receptor beta chains were sequenced from one sample in a study of blood T cell repertoires in COVID-19. The table came from immunoSEQ multiplex PCR; TCRdb's copy has only in-frame clones and leaves some out. The data contain tens of thousands of clones, 86% of them singletons. The sequencing input was peripheral blood. The receptors derive from a woman older than 75 with acute or convalescent COVID-19.

The chain has TRBV7-7 and TRBJ2-6; D gene uncertain. Deletions cut 5 bases from V and 4 bases from J, with 15 bases between. Germline loops: CDR1 SSHAT, CDR2 FNYEAQ (reference sequence). The CDR3 is 16 amino acids. The CDR3 DNA sequence: TGTGCCAGCAGCCCCGCGCGTGCGTCCGGGGCCAACGTCCTGACTTTC. It encodes CASSPARASGANVLTF.

J is TRBJ1-6 and V is TRBV9; perhaps TRBD1 as D (5 bases). Germline assignment: CDR1 SGDLS and CDR2 YYNGEE. V was cut by 0 bases and J by 7 bases, with 11 bases left in between. This CDR3 region has 15 residues. CDR3 loop: CASSVGGRVNSPLHF. The CDR3 DNA reads as TGTGCCAGCAGCGTAGGGGGGAGGGTGAATTCACCCCTCCACTTT.

The V and J genes are TRBV6-1 and TRBJ2-1; TRBD2 matches 7 bases. There are 13 residues in the CDR3. CDR1 is MNHNS, CDR2 SASEGT, per germline. V shed 3 bases and J 12 bases; nucleotides not matched to a gene: 8. The CDR3 reads CASSDTLGLGQFF. The CDR3 DNA sequence: TGTGCCAGCAGTGATACCCTAGGACTAGGGCAGTTCTTC.

This chain uses TRBV6-2 or TRBV6-3 with TRBJ2-2; D might be TRBD2 (5 bases). Germline CDR1 is MNHEY and CDR2 is SVGEGT. Trimming pared 7 bases from V and 7 bases from J, leaving 13 bases between. CDR3 length: 13 residues. This CDR3 is CASNYGRSGELFF. The CDR3 DNA sequence: TGTGCCAGCAATTATGGGAGAAGCGGGGAGCTGTTTTTT.

This clone was seen just once. The V call is TRBV18, the J call TRBJ1-2, with D perhaps matching TRBD1 (5 bases). The ends were cut back, 2 bases at V and 4 bases at J, with 11 bases in the middle. The CDR3 has 14 residues. CDR1 and CDR2 from the germline V gene are KGHSH and LQKENI. CDR3: CASSPRDSGYGYTF. Here the CDR3 DNA reads TGTGCCAGCTCACCAAGGGACTCTGGCTATGGCTACACCTTC.

This chain links TRBV25-1 with TRBJ1-4, with 9 bases matching TRBD1. Germline V lookup: CDR1 MGHDK, CDR2 SYGVNS. Trimming at V came to 6 bases and at J to 5 bases, leaving 7 bases not matched to a gene. There are 15 residues in the CDR3. The CDR3 region has the DNA TGTGCCAGCAGGTCCTCCGGGACAGGGAATGAAAAACTGTTTTTT. Protein product: CASRSSGTGNEKLFF.

The V gene is TRBV5-1, the J gene TRBJ1-1; TRBD1 might be the D (5 bases). Deletions cut 2 bases from V and 3 bases from J, with 11 bases between. Germline CDR1 and CDR2: SGHRS and YFSETQ. The CDR3 has 14 amino acids. CDR3 bases: TGCGCCAGCAGCTTCGGGGGAGGTGACACTGAAGCTTTCTTT. It encodes CASSFGGGDTEAFF.

The chain uses TRBV10-3 and TRBJ2-3; 11 bases are shared with TRBD2. From germline, CDR1 is ENHRY and CDR2 SYGVKD. The CDR3 is 13 amino acids. Trimming took 11 bases from V and 6 from J; bases not matched to a gene: 7. The CDR3 DNA reads TGTGCCGTTAGCGGGGGGGAGTACGATACGCAGTATTTT. Protein: CAVSGGEYDTQYF.